The rows below give T cell receptor beta chains drawn from one sample of a study of radiotherapy plus CTLA-4 blockade in lung cancer. The table came from immunoSEQ multiplex PCR; TCRdb's copy has only in-frame clones and leaves some out. The sample gives about 110,000 clones, more than 75% of which show up once; about 2.2% is in the top ten. The sequenced sample was peripheral blood, obtained from a patient treated with radiotherapy plus ipilimumab. Receptor source: a human donor with non-small cell lung cancer that progressed on radiotherapy plus ipilimumab. Some clones in this sample may be carry-over from other donors' samples. The CDR3 runs from the conserved cysteine through the conserved F or W. The D gene is left open where the match is weak. Clone size appears in some rows only: once, few, many, or a class for an expanded clone.

J gene,D gene,V gene,clone size,CDR3 protein,CDR3 DNA
TRBJ1-3,.,TRBV9,.,CASSVRGSGGNTIYF,TGTGCCAGCAGCGTTAGGGGTTCTGGTGGAAACACCATATATTTT
TRBJ1-2,.,TRBV10-3,few,CAISESREYGYTF,TGTGCCATCAGTGAGTCGAGGGAATATGGCTACACCTTC
TRBJ2-7,.,TRBV7-8,.,CASSLVWGSSYEQYF,TGTGCCAGCAGCTTAGTCTGGGGGAGCTCCTACGAGCAGTACTTC
TRBJ2-3,TRBD2,TRBV7-8,.,CASSSQLAGSTDTQYF,TGTGCCAGCAGCTCCCAGCTAGCGGGGAGCACAGATACGCAGTATTTT
TRBJ2-7,.,TRBV6-6,.,CASSCPDGLESYEQYF,TGTGCCAGCAGTTGTCCTGACGGCCTAGAGTCCTACGAGCAGTACTTC
TRBJ2-3,TRBD1,TRBV7-9,once,CASSFGTGSDTQYF,TGTGCCAGCAGCTTCGGGACAGGGTCAGATACGCAGTATTTT
TRBJ1-6,.,TRBV19,few,CASSISRNSPLHF,TGTGCCAGTAGTATCTCCAGAAATTCACCCCTCCACTTT
TRBJ2-1,.,TRBV2,.,CASSQLANNERFF,TGTGCCAGCAGTCAATTAGCTAACAATGAGCGGTTCTTC
TRBJ1-6,.,TRBV7-9,.,CASSLLQASSYNSPLHF,TGTGCCAGCAGCTTACTGCAGGCGAGCTCCTATAATTCACCCCTCCACTTT
TRBJ1-4,.,TRBV10-3,few,CAISEPRNEKLFF,TGTGCCATCAGTGAGCCTCGCAATGAAAAACTGTTTTTT
TRBJ1-1,.,TRBV4-2,.,CASSRLEGPEAFF,TGTGCCAGCAGCCGGTTGGAGGGACCTGAAGCTTTCTTT
TRBJ2-3,TRBD1,TRBV6-4,.,CASSRAGGGTDTQYF,TGTGCCAGCAGTAGAGCAGGGGGCGGCACAGATACGCAGTATTTT
TRBJ2-7,.,TRBV29-1,.,CSAASPGDSIGQYF,TGCAGCGCCGCGTCCCCGGGAGACTCAATCGGGCAGTACTTC
TRBJ2-5,.,TRBV6-5,.,CASSLIPGLQETQYF,TGTGCCAGCAGTTTAATACCGGGGCTTCAAGAGACCCAGTACTTC
TRBJ2-2,.,TRBV9,.,CASSVLGSANTGELFF,TGTGCCAGCAGCGTATTGGGGAGCGCGAACACCGGGGAGCTGTTTTTT
TRBJ2-3,.,TRBV2,.,CASSVMGAGDTQYF,TGTGCCAGCAGTGTAATGGGGGCAGGAGATACGCAGTATTTT
TRBJ2-3,.,TRBV18,.,CASSPPSLTDTQYF,TGTGCCAGCTCACCACCGTCTCTAACAGATACGCAGTATTTT